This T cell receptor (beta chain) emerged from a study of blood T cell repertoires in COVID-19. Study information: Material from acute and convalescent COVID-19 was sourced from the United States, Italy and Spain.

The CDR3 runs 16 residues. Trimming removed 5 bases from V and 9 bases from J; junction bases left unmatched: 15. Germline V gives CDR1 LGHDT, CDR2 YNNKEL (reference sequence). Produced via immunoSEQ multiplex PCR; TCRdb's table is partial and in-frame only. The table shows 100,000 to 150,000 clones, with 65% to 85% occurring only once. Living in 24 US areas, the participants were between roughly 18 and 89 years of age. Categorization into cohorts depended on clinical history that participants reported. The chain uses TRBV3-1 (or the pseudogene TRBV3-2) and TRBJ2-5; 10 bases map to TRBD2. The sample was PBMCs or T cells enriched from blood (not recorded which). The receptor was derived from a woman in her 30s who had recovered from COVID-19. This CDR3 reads CASSSGTSAPEGAQYF. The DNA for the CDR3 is TGTGCCAGCAGCTCCGGGACTAGCGCTCCGGAAGGAGCCCAGTACTTC.